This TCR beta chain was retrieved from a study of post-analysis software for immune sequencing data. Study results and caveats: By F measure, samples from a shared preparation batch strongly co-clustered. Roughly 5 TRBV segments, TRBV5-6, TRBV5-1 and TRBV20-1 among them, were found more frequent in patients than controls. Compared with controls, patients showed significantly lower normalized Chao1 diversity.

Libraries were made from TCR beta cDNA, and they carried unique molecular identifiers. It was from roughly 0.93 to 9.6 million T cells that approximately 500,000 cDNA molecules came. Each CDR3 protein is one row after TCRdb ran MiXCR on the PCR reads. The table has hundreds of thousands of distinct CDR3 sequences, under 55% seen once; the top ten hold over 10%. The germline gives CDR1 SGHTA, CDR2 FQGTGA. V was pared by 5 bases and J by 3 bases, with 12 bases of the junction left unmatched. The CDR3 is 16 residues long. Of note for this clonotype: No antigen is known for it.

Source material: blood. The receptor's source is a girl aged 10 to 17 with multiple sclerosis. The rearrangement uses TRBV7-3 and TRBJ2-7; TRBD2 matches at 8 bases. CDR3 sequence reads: CASSPVPGLEIYEQYF. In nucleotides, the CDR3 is TGTGCCAGCAGCCCAGTACCGGGACTAGAGATCTACGAGCAGTACTTC. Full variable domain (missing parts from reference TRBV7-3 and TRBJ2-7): GAGVSQTPSNKVTEKGKYVELRCDPISGHTALYWYRQSLGQGPEFLIYFQGTGAADDSGLPNDRFFAVRPEGSVSTLKIQRTERGDSAVYLCASSPVPGLEIYEQYFGPGTRLTVT.